This T cell receptor (beta chain) was sequenced during a study of blood T cells in healthy people across ages. Trimming took 0 bases from V and 5 from J, leaving 10 bases between them. This CDR3 has 15 residues. Germline V gives CDR1 ENHRY, CDR2 SYGVKD. Combining a sample-barcoded 5' primer with a J-beta primer mix, a second PCR ran for about 6 to 11 cycles. TCRdb processed the 5' RACE reads anew with MiXCR; each CDR3 protein has one entry. The sample lists around 500,000 distinct CDR3 sequences; about 25% were seen once. A few counts support this clonotype. This sample was shared with a second study, whose subject was T cells of mothers and their children. From that study: Some 2.8 million TCR beta reads per child versus over 9.5 million per mother.

Sequencing input: blood. The sequence came from a boy younger than 10 in good health. V and J are TRBV10-3 and TRBJ2-2; D is tentatively TRBD1 or TRBD2 (6 bases each). The CDR3 nucleotides read TGTGCCATCAGTGAGTCGGGGGGCCGAACCGGGGAGCTGTTTTTT. Translated: CAISESGGRTGELFF.